This T cell receptor beta chain appears in the sequencing data of a study of T cells in Graves' hyperthyroidism and ophthalmopathy. About the study: Pretreatment peripheral blood was obtained at initial diagnosis.

This CDR3 region has 14 residues. CDR1 and CDR2 (germline): SNHLY, FYNNEI. Study outcomes and limitations: The model's output predicted ophthalmopathy at a median of roughly seven months prior to onset.

Amplification targeted TCR beta CDR3 regions from RNA transcripts. The HTBI set primed first-round TCR CDR3 RT-PCR. TCRdb independently ran MiXCR on the multiplex PCR reads; one entry per CDR3 protein. The repertoire has more than 300,000 distinct CDR3 sequences, roughly 14% of them found once; the top ten carry roughly 21%. Fresh 10 ml peripheral blood yielded PBMCs. Ten or more counts support this clonotype. Its target is not known. One end of the junction varies from germline; a read error may be responsible. The sample was blood. The clonotype comes from a woman aged 30 to 39 with Graves' ophthalmopathy. This chain joins TRBV2 and TRBJ2-5; the match to TRBD1 covers 7 bases. The CDR3: CASLFDRAQEIQYF. In nucleotides, the CDR3 is TGTGCCAGCCTATTCGACAGGGCACAAGAGATCCAGTACTTC.